This TCR beta chain was captured in a study of blood T cell repertoires in COVID-19. Whole-study context: Nucleic acid was either cDNA or gDNA, and it came from T cells, B-cell-depleted T cells, or PBMCs.

Trimming stripped 5 bases from V and 2 bases from J, with 9 bases between. The CDR3 totals 13 residues. Per the germline V gene, CDR1 is SEHNR and CDR2 is FQNEAQ (reference sequence). In the original processing: From reference gene primer amplification, estimates of nucleated cell counts were derived. TCRdb keeps only in-frame clones here, not all; method: immunoSEQ multiplex PCR. V, J and clone size are taken as reported in that table, and D and trimming were inferred from the DNA itself. The sample includes around 70,000 clones, 70% to 80% of them seen just once. The sequence was obtained from a man between 65 and 85 years old with acute or convalescent COVID-19. The sequenced sample was peripheral blood. This chain joins TRBV7-9 and TRBJ1-1; tentative D call: TRBD1 (6 bases). CDR3 region: CASSRGANTEAFF. The CDR3 DNA follows: TGTGCCAGCAGCCGGGGGGCCAACACTGAAGCTTTCTTT.